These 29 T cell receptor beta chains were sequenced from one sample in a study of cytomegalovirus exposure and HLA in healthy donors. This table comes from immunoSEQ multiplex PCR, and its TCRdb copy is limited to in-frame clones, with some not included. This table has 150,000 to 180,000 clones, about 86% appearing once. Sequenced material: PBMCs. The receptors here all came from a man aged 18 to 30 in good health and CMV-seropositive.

The chain's CDR3 is CASSDLAGGQGQPQHF. For the CDR3, the DNA is TGCGCCAGCAGTGATTTAGCAGGGGGCCAGGGTCAGCCCCAGCATTTT. V and J are TRBV10-2 and TRBJ1-5, with 8 bases fitting TRBD1. The germline CDR1 and CDR2 sequences are WSHSY and SAAADI. This CDR3 comprises 16 residues. Germline trimming cut 3 bases from V and 6 bases from J; bases unmatched to any gene: 10.

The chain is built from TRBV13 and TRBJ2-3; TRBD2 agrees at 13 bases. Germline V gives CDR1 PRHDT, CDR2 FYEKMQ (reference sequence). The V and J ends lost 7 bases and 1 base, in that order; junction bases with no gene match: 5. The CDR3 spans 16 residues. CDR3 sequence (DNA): TGTGCCAGCAACTCCGGGACTAGCGGGGGCACAGATACGCAGTATTTT. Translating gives CASNSGTSGGTDTQYF.

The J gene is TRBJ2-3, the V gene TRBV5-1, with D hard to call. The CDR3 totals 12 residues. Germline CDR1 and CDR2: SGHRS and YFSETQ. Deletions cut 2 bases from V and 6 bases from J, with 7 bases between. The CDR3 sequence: CASSLHTDTQYF. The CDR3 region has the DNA TGCGCCAGCAGCTTACATACGGATACGCAGTATTTT. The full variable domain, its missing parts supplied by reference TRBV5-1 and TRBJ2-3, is KAGVTQTPRYLIKTRGQQVTLSCSPISGHRSVSWYQQTPGQGLQFLFEYFSETQRNKGNFPGRFSGRQFSNSRSEMNVSTLELGDSALYLCASSLHTDTQYFGPGTRLTVL.

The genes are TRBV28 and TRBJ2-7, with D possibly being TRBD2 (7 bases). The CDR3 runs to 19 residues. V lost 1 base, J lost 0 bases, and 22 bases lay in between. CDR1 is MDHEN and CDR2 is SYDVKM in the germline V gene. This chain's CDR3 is CASSLLVVGGRRGSYEQYF. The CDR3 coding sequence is TGTGCCAGCAGTTTATTAGTCGTGGGGGGGCGGAGAGGCTCCTACGAGCAGTACTTC. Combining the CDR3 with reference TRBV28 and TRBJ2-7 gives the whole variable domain DVKVTQSSRYLVKRTGEKVFLECVQDMDHENMFWYRQDPGLGLRLIYFSYDVKMKEKGDIPEGYSVSREKKERFSLILESASTNQTSMYLCASSLLVVGGRRGSYEQYFGPGTRLTVT.

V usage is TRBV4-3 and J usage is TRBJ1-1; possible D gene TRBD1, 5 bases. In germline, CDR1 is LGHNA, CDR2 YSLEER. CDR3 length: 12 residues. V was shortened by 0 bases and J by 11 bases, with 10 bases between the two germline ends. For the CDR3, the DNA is TGCGCCAGCAGCCAAGATGGGGCTCCTGCTTTCTTT. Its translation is CASSQDGAPAFF.

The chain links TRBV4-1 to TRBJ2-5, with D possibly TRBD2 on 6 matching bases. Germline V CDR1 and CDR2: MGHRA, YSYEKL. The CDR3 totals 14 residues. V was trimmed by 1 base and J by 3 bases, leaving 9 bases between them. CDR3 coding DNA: TGCGCCAGCAGCCAAGTCGGGGGAGAAGAGACCCAGTACTTC. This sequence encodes CASSQVGGEETQYF.

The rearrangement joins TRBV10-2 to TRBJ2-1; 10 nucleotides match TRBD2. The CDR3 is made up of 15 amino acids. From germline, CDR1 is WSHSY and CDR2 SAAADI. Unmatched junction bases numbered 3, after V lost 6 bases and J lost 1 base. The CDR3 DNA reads TGCGCCAGCAGCCAAGCGGGAGGGTCCTACAATGAGCAGTTCTTC. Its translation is CASSQAGGSYNEQFF.

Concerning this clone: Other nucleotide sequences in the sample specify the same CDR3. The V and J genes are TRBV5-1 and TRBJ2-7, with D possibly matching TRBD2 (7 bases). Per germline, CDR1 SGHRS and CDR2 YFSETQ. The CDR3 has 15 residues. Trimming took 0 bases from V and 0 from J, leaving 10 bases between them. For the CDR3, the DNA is TGCGCCAGCAGCTTGGCGGGGGGCCCCTCCTACGAGCAGTACTTC. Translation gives CASSLAGGPSYEQYF.

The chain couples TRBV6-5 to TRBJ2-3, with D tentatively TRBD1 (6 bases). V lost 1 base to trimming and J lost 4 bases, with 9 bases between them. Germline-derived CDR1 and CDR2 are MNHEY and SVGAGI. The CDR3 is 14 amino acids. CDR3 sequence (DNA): TGTGCCAGCAGTTACTTGGGGGCGTCAGATACGCAGTATTTT. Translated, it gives CASSYLGASDTQYF.

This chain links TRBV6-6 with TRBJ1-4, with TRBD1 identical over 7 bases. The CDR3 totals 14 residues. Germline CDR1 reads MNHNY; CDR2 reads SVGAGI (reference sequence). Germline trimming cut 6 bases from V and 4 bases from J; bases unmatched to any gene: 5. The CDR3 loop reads CASSRQGNNEKLFF. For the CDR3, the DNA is TGTGCCAGCAGCAGACAGGGAAATAATGAAAAACTGTTTTTT.

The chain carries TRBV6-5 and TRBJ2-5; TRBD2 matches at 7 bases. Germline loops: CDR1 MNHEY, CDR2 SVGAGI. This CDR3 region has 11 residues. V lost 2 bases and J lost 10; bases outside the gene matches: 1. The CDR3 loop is CASSYGEGQYF. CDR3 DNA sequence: TGTGCCAGCAGTTACGGGGAGGGCCAGTACTTC.

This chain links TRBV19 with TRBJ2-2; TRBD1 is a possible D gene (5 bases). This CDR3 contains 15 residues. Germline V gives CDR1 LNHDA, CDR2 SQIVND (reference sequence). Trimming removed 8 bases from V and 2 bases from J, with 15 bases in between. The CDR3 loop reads CASSAGQGNTGELFF. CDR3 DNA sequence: TGTGCCAGTTCGGCAGGGCAGGGAAACACCGGGGAGCTGTTTTTT. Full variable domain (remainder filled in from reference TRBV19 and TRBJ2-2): DGGITQSPKYLFRKEGQNVTLSCEQNLNHDAMYWYRQDPGQGLRLIYYSQIVNDFQKGDIAEGYSVSREKKESFPLTVTSAQKNPTAFYLCASSAGQGNTGELFFGEGSRLTVL.

The CDR3 region is CASTAQGSWTQYF. CDR3 in DNA: TGTGCCAGCACCGCACAGGGCTCCTGGACCCAGTACTTC. V and J are TRBV6-5 and TRBJ2-5; a possible D gene is TRBD1 (6 bases). This CDR3 comprises 13 residues. Germline lookup yields CDR1 MNHEY and CDR2 SVGAGI. Trimming removed 7 bases from V and 7 bases from J, with 16 bases in between.

For the CDR3, the DNA is TGTGCCAGCTCAAGCGGGACAGGGCGAGTCTACGAGCAGTACTTC. It encodes CASSSGTGRVYEQYF. This chain links TRBV18 with TRBJ2-7; 9 bases agree with TRBD1. The germline V gene has CDR1 KGHSH and CDR2 LQKENI. CDR3 length: 15 residues. J was trimmed by 3 bases and V by 5 bases; bases with no gene match: 8.

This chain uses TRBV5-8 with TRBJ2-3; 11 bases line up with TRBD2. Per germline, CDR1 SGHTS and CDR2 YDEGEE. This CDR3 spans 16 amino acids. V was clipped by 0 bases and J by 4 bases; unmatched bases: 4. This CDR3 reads CASSLVPGLAADTQYF. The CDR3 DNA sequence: TGTGCCAGCAGCTTGGTCCCGGGACTAGCGGCAGATACGCAGTATTTT. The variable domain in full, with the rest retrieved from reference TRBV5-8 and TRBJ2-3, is EAGVTQSPTHLIKTRGQQATLRCSPISGHTSVYWYQQALGLGLQFLLWYDEGEERNRGNFPPRFSGRQFPNYSSELNVNALELEDSALYLCASSLVPGLAADTQYFGPGTRLTVL.

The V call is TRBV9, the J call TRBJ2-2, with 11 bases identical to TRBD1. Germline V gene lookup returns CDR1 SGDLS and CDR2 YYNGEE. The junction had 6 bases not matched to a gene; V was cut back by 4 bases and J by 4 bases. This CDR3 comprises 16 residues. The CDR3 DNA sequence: TGTGCCAGCAGCTTACCGGGACAGGGGGTCACCGGGGAGCTGTTTTTT. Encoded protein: CASSLPGQGVTGELFF.

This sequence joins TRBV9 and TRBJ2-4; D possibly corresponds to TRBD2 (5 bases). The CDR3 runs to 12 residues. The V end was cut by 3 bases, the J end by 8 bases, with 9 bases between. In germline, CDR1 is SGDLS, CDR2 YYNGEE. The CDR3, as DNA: TGTGCCAGCAGCGGTTCGAGGGACATTCAGTACTTC. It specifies CASSGSRDIQYF.

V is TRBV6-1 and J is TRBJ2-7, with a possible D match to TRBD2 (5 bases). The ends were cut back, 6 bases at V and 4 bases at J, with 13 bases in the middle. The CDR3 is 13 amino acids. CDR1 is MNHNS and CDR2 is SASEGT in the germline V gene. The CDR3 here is CASSLAGVYEQYF. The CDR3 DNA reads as TGTGCCAGCAGCCTCGCGGGTGTATACGAGCAGTACTTC.

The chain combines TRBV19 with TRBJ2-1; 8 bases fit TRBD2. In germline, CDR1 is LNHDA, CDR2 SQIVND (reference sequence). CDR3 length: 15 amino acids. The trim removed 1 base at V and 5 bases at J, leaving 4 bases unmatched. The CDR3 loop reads CASSIGGGPNNEQFF. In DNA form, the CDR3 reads TGTGCCAGTAGTATAGGCGGGGGGCCGAACAATGAGCAGTTCTTC.

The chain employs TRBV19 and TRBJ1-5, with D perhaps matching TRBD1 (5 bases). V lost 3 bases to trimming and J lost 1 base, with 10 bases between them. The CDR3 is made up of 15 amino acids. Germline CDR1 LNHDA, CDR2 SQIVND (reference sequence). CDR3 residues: CASSMLGGSNQPQHF. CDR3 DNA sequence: TGTGCCAGTAGTATGCTGGGGGGAAGCAATCAGCCCCAGCATTTT.

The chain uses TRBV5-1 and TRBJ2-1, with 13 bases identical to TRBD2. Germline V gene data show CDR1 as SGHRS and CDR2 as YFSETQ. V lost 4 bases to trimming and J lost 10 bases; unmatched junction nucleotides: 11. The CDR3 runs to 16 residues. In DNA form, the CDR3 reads TGCGCCAGCAGCCCCTCGGGACTAGCGGGATCCGGCGAGCAGTTCTTC. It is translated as CASSPSGLAGSGEQFF.

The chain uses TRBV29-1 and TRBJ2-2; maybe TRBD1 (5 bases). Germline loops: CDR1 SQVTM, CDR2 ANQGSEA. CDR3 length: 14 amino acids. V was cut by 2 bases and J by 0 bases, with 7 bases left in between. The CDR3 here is CSVETGSNTGELFF. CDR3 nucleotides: TGCAGCGTTGAAACAGGTTCGAACACCGGGGAGCTGTTTTTT.

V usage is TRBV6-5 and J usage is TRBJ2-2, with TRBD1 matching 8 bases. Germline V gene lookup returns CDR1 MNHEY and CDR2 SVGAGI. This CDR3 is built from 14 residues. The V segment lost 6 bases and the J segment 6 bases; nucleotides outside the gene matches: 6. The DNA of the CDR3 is TGTGCCAGCAGACAGGGGGTGGTCTCCGGGGAGCTGTTTTTT. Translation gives CASRQGVVSGELFF.

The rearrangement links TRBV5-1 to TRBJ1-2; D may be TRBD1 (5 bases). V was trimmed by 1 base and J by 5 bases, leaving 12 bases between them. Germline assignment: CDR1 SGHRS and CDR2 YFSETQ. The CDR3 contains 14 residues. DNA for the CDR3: TGCGCCAGCAGCTTGTCCGGGGGGGTTTATGGCTACACCTTC. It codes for CASSLSGGVYGYTF.

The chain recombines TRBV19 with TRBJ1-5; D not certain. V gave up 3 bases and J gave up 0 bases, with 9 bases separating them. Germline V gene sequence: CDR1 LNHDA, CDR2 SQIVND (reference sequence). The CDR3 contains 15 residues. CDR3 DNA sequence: TGTGCCAGTAGTATCCGCGGCGATAGCAATCAGCCCCAGCATTTT. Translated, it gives CASSIRGDSNQPQHF.

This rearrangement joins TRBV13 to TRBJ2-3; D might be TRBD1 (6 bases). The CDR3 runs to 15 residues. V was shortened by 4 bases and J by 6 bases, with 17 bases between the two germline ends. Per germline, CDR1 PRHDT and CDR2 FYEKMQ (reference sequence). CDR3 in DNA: TGTGCCAGCAGCTCGAGGCCGGGACAAGGGGATACGCAGTATTTT. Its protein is CASSSRPGQGDTQYF.

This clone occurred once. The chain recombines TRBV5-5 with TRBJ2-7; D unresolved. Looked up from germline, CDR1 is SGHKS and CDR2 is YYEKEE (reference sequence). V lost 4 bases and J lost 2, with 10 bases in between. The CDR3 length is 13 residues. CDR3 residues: CASSVAGAYEQYF. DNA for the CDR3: TGTGCCAGCAGCGTAGCCGGTGCCTACGAGCAGTACTTC.

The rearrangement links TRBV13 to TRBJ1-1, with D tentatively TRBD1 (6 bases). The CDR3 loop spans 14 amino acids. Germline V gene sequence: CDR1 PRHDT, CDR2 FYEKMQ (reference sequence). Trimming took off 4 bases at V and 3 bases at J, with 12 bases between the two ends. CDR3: CASSSPTGYTEAFF. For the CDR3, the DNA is TGTGCCAGCAGCTCCCCTACAGGGTACACTGAAGCTTTCTTT.

The CDR3 here is CASSPSREGRGSNEQFF. In DNA form, the CDR3 reads TGTGCCAGCTCACCCTCTAGGGAGGGAAGGGGTTCGAATGAGCAGTTCTTC. The chain is built from TRBV18 and TRBJ2-1; 7 bases map to TRBD2. This CDR3 comprises 17 residues. Germline V gives CDR1 KGHSH, CDR2 LQKENI. The V segment lost 3 bases and the J segment 7 bases; nucleotides outside the gene matches: 15.